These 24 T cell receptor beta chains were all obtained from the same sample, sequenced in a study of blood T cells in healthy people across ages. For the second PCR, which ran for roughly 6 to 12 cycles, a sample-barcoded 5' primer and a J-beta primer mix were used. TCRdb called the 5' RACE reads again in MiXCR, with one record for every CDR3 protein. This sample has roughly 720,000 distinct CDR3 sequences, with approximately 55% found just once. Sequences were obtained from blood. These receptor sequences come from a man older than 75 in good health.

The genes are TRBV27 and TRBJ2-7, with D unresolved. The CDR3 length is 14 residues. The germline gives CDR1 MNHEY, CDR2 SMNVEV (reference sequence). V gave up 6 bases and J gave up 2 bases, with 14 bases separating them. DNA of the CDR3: TGTGCCAGCAGGGAATTTTTGAGCCCCTACGAGCAGTACTTC. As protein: CASREFLSPYEQYF.

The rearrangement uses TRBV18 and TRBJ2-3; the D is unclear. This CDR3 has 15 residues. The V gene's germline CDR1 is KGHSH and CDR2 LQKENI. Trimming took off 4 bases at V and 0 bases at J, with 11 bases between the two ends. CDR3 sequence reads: CASSLRELSTDTQYF. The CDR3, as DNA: TGTGCCAGCTCACTGAGAGAGCTTAGCACAGATACGCAGTATTTT.

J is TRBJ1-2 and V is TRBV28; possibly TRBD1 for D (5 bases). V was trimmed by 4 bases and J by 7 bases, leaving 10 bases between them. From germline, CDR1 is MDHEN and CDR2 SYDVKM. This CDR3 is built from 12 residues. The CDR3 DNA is TGTGCCAGCAGTTCCGGGGGTGCTGGCTACACCTTC. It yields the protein CASSSGGAGYTF.

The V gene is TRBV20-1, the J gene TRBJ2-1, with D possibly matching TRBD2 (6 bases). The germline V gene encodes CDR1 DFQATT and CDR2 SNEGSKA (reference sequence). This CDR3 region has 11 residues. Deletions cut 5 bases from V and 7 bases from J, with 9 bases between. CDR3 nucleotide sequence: TGCAGTGCTCCGGGAGTTAATGAGCAGTTCTTC. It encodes CSAPGVNEQFF.

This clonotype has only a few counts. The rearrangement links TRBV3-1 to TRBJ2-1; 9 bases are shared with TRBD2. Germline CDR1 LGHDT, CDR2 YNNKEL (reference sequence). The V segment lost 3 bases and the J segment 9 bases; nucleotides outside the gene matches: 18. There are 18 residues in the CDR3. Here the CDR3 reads CASSQYPGGLAFLGEQFF. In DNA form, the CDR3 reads TGTGCCAGCAGCCAGTATCCGGGGGGACTAGCTTTTCTGGGTGAGCAGTTCTTC.

The CDR3 reads CASSPPGQGRAGELFF. CDR3 nucleotide sequence: TGCGCCAGCAGTCCACCGGGACAGGGGAGGGCCGGGGAGCTGTTTTTT. V is TRBV5-1 and J is TRBJ2-2; 10 bases match TRBD1. V was clipped by 5 bases and J by 6 bases; unmatched bases: 10. There are 16 residues in the CDR3. Germline CDR1 is SGHRS and CDR2 is YFSETQ. The variable domain in full, completed from reference TRBV5-1 and TRBJ2-2, reads KAGVTQTPRYLIKTRGQQVTLSCSPISGHRSVSWYQQTPGQGLQFLFEYFSETQRNKGNFPGRFSGRQFSNSRSEMNVSTLELGDSALYLCASSPPGQGRAGELFFGEGSRLTVL.

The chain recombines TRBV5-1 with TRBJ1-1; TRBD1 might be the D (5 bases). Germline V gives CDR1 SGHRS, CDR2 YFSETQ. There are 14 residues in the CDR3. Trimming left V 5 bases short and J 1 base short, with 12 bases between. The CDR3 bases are TGCGCCAGCAGGGGGGATGTGGAGAACACTGAAGCTTTCTTT. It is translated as CASRGDVENTEAFF. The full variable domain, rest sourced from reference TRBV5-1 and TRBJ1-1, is KAGVTQTPRYLIKTRGQQVTLSCSPISGHRSVSWYQQTPGQGLQFLFEYFSETQRNKGNFPGRFSGRQFSNSRSEMNVSTLELGDSALYLCASRGDVENTEAFFGQGTRLTVV.

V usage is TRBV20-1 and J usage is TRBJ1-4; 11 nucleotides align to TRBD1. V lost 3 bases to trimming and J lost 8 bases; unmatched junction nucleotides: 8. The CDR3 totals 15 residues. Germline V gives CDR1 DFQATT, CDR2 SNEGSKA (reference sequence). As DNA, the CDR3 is TGCAGTGCTAGTTCCCCGGGGACAGGGGGAGAAAAACTGTTTTTT. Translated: CSASSPGTGGEKLFF.

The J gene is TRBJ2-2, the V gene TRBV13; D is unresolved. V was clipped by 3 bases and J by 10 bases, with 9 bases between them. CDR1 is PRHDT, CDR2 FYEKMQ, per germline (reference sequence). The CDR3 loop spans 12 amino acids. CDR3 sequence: CASSFSSMELFF. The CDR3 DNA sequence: TGTGCCAGCAGCTTCTCGAGCATGGAGCTGTTTTTT.

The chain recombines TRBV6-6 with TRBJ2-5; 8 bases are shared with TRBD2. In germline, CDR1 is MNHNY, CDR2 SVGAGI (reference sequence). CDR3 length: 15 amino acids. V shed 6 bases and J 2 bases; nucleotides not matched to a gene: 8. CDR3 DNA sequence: TGTGCCAGCAGGGTGTGGCGGGGGGTACAAGAGACCCAGTACTTC. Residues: CASRVWRGVQETQYF.

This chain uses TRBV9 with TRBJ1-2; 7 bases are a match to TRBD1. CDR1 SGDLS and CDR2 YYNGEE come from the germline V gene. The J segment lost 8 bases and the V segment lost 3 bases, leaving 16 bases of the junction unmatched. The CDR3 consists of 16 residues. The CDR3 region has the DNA TGTGCCAGCAGCGCGGGGCAGGGTGACAGGGTTCGGGGCTACACCTTC. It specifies CASSAGQGDRVRGYTF. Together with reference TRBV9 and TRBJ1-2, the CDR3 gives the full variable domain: DSGVTQTPKHLITATGQRVTLRCSPRSGDLSVYWYQQSLDQGLQFLIQYYNGEERAKGNILERFSAQQFPDLHSELNLSSLELGDSALYFCASSAGQGDRVRGYTFGSGTRLTVV.

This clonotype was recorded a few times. The CDR3 reads CASSLVGGIQETQYF. The CDR3, as DNA: TGCGCCAGCAGCTTGGTTGGGGGAATCCAAGAGACCCAGTACTTC. This chain connects TRBV5-1 to TRBJ2-5; D possibly matches TRBD1 or TRBD2 (5 bases each). Trimming removed 0 bases at V and 1 base at J, with 10 bases between. The CDR3 length is 15 residues. CDR1 and CDR2 from the germline V gene are SGHRS and YFSETQ.

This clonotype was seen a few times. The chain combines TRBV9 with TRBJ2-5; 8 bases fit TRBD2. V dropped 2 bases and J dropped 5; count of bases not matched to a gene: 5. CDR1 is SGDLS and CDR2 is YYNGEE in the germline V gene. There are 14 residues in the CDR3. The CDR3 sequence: CASSVSGMWETQYF. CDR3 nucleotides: TGTGCCAGCAGCGTTAGCGGGATGTGGGAGACCCAGTACTTC.

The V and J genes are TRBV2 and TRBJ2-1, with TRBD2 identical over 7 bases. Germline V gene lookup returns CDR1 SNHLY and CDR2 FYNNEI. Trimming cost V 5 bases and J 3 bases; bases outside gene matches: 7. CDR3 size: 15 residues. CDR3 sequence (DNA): TGTGCCAGCAGTCCTATGGGGAGGGGCTACAATGAGCAGTTCTTC. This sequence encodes CASSPMGRGYNEQFF.

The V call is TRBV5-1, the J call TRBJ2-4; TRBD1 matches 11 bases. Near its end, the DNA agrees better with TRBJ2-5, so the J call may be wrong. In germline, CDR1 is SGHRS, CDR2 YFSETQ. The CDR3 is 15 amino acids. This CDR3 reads CASSLGGTGGETQYF. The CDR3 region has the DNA TGCGCCAGCAGCCTAGGAGGGACAGGGGGAGAGACCCAGTACTTC.

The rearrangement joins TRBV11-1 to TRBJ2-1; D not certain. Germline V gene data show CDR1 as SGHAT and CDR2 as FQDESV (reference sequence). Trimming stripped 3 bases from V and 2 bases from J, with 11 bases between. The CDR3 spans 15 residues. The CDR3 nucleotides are TGTGCCAGCAGCTTCCCGCGTATTCCCTACAATGAGCAGTTCTTC. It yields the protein CASSFPRIPYNEQFF.

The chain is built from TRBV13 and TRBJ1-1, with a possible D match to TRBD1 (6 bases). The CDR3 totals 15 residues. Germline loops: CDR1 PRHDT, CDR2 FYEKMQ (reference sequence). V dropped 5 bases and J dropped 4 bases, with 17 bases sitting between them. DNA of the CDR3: TGTGCCAGCAGCCGAAGACCGACAGGTATCACTGAAGCTTTCTTT. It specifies CASSRRPTGITEAFF. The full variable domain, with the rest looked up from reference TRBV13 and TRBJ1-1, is AAGVIQSPRHLIKEKRETATLKCYPIPRHDTVYWYQQGPGQDPQFLISFYEKMQSDKGSIPDRFSAQQFSDYHSELNMSSLELGDSALYFCASSRRPTGITEAFFGQGTRLTVV.

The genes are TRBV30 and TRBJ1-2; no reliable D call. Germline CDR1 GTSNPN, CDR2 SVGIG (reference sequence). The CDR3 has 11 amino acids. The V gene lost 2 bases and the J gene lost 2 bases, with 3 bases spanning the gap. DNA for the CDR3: TGTGCCTGGAGTCCCAACTATGGCTACACCTTC. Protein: CAWSPNYGYTF.

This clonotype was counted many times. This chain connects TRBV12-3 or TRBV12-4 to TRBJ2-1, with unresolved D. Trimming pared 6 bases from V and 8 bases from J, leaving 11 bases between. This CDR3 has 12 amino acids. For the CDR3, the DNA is TGTGCCAGCAGCAGAAGTTTCGATGAGCAGTTCTTC. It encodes CASSRSFDEQFF.

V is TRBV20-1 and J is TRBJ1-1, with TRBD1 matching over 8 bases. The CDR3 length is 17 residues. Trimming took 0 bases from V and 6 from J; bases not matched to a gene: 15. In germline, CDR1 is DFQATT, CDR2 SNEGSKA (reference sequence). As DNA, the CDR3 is TGCAGTGCTAGAGATCGTGCTAGCGGGACAGGTTGGGCTGAAGCTTTCTTT. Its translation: CSARDRASGTGWAEAFF.

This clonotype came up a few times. The CDR3 nucleotides read TGTGCCAGCAGTGAGTGGTATGAAAACATTCAGTACTTC. Encoded protein: CASSEWYENIQYF. This rearrangement joins TRBV2 to TRBJ2-4; D gene unclear. The CDR3 extends over 13 amino acids. CDR1 and CDR2 (germline): SNHLY, FYNNEI. V lost 3 bases and J lost 5, with 8 bases in between. Full variable domain (rest looked up from reference TRBV2 and TRBJ2-4): EPEVTQTPSHQVTQMGQEVILRCVPISNHLYFYWYRQILGQKVEFLVSFYNNEISEKSEIFDDQFSVERPDGSNFTLKIRSTKLEDSAMYFCASSEWYENIQYFGAGTRLSVL.

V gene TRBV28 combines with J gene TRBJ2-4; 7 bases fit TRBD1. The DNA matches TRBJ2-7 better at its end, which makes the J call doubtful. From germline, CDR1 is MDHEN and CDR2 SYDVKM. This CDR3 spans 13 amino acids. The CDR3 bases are TGTGCCAGCAAGACAGGGTTTACCTACGAGCAGTACTTC. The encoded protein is CASKTGFTYEQYF.

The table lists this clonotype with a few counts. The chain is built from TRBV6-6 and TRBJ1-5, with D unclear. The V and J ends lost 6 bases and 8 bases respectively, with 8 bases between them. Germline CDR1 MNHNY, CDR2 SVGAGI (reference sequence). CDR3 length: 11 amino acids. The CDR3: CASRNIEPQHF. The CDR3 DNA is TGTGCCAGCAGGAACATTGAGCCCCAGCATTTT.

CDR3 residues: CASSLRLAPETQYF. The CDR3 DNA sequence: TGTGCCAGCAGCTTACGACTAGCCCCAGAGACCCAGTACTTC. V is TRBV5-8 and J is TRBJ2-5; TRBD2 matches 7 bases. Trimming at V came to 2 bases and at J to 4 bases, leaving 5 bases not matched to a gene. This CDR3 contains 14 residues. Germline V gene sequence: CDR1 SGHTS, CDR2 YDEGEE.